These 14 T cell receptor beta chains were sequenced from one sample in a study of cytomegalovirus exposure and HLA in healthy donors. The study ran its PCR with 60 Vbeta and 13 Jbeta primers. The repertoire was sequenced with immunoSEQ multiplex PCR; TCRdb's copy has only in-frame clones and lacks some. The sample's table shows about 200,000 clones. Material: PBMCs. These TCRs come from a woman aged 30 to 39 in good health and CMV-seropositive.

On this clone: In this CDR3 the conserved last residue, phenylalanine or tryptophan, is missing, so a read error is likely. This CDR3 reads CASSTTGLRGYTL. CDR3 DNA: TGTGCCAGTAGTACGACAGGGTTGAGAGGCTACACCCTC. This rearrangement joins TRBV19 to TRBJ1-2, with 7 bases lining up with TRBD1. The CDR3 totals 13 residues. Germline CDR1 and CDR2: LNHDA and SQIVND (reference sequence). With V trimmed by 4 bases and J by 8 bases, 7 bases remained unmatched.

The chain is built from TRBV5-1 and TRBJ2-1, with TRBD1 identical over 7 bases. Germline V lookup: CDR1 SGHRS, CDR2 YFSETQ. This CDR3 spans 15 amino acids. V trimming: 3 bases; J trimming: 4 bases; junction bases outside the gene matches: 7. DNA for the CDR3: TGCGCCAGCAGCTCGGGACAGCCAAGGTACAATGAGCAGTTCTTC. As protein: CASSSGQPRYNEQFF.

The chain links TRBV7-9 to TRBJ2-7; no definite D call. The CDR3 is 13 amino acids. Germline-derived CDR1 and CDR2 are SEHNR and FQNEAQ (reference sequence). Trimming shortened V by 3 bases and J by 0 bases, and 6 bases separated the two germline ends. CDR3 bases: TGTGCCAGCAGCTTCACGAGCTCCTACGAGCAGTACTTC. This codes for CASSFTSSYEQYF.

The rearrangement links TRBV2 to TRBJ2-5, with a tentative D call TRBD2 (5 bases). Germline CDR1 reads SNHLY; CDR2 reads FYNNEI. CDR3 length equals 13 residues. V lost 6 bases, J lost 5 bases, and 13 bases lay in between. CDR3 region: CASSFSPGETQYF. The DNA of the CDR3 is TGTGCCAGCAGCTTCTCCCCGGGGGAGACCCAGTACTTC.

The chain has TRBV4-1 and TRBJ2-5, with 13 bases fitting TRBD2. This CDR3 contains 16 residues. Germline-derived CDR1 and CDR2 are MGHRA and YSYEKL. V trimming: 4 bases; J trimming: 1 base; junction bases outside the gene matches: 3. CDR3 DNA sequence: TGCGCCAGCAGCCTTGGACTAGCGGGGGCCCAAGAGACCCAGTACTTC. It is translated as CASSLGLAGAQETQYF.

The V call is TRBV7-9, the J call TRBJ1-2, with a weak D call TRBD1 (5 bases). Germline V gene data show CDR1 as SEHNR and CDR2 as FQNEAQ (reference sequence). V dropped 1 base and J dropped 4 bases, with 13 bases sitting between them. The CDR3 is made up of 15 amino acids. The CDR3 is CASSLVQGYSYGYTF. The CDR3 nucleotides read TGTGCCAGCAGCTTAGTGCAGGGTTATTCCTATGGCTACACCTTC. Full variable domain (remainder filled in from reference TRBV7-9 and TRBJ1-2): DTGVSQNPRHKITKRGQNVTFRCDPISEHNRLYWYRQTLGQGPEFLTYFQNEAQLEKSRLLSDRFSAERPKGSFSTLEIQRTEQGDSAMYLCASSLVQGYSYGYTFGSGTRLTVV.

The chain combines TRBV2 with TRBJ2-5, with 9 bases aligning to TRBD2. J was trimmed by 5 bases and V by 4 bases; bases with no gene match: 11. Germline CDR1 is SNHLY and CDR2 is FYNNEI. The CDR3 is 16 amino acids. DNA of the CDR3: TGTGCCAGCAGTGTGACGGTGGCGGGAGGGACCGAGACCCAGTACTTC. Protein sequence: CASSVTVAGGTETQYF.

The chain couples TRBV27 to TRBJ2-6; D gene ambiguous. Germline CDR1 is MNHEY and CDR2 is SMNVEV (reference sequence). CDR3 size: 13 residues. Trimming took 6 bases from V and 0 from J, leaving 3 bases between them. Written as DNA, the CDR3 is TGTGCCAGCAGCCTCTCTGGGGCCAACGTCCTGACTTTC. Its protein product is CASSLSGANVLTF.

This rearrangement joins TRBV4-1 to TRBJ1-5; the D is unclear. Trimming removed 0 bases from V and 5 bases from J, with 8 bases in between. CDR3 length: 14 amino acids. The germline CDR1 and CDR2 sequences are MGHRA and YSYEKL. The CDR3 DNA follows: TGCGCCAGCAGCCAAGAAAAGAACTATCAGCCCCAGCATTTT. Translating it yields CASSQEKNYQPQHF.

The gene calls are TRBV28 and TRBJ2-3; no clear D gene. Trimming pared 6 bases from V and 2 bases from J, leaving 12 bases between. The CDR3 totals 14 residues. Germline V CDR1 and CDR2: MDHEN, SYDVKM. CDR3: CASSPGVLTDTQYF. CDR3 in DNA: TGTGCCAGCAGCCCCGGAGTTCTCACAGATACGCAGTATTTT. The full variable domain, its missing parts supplied by reference TRBV28 and TRBJ2-3, is DVKVTQSSRYLVKRTGEKVFLECVQDMDHENMFWYRQDPGLGLRLIYFSYDVKMKEKGDIPEGYSVSREKKERFSLILESASTNQTSMYLCASSPGVLTDTQYFGPGTRLTVL.

J is TRBJ2-6 and V is TRBV4-3, with D hard to call. The CDR3 has 15 residues. Between the trimmed V and J ends, which lost 4 bases and 0 bases, there was a span of 7 bases. The germline V gene has CDR1 LGHNA and CDR2 YSLEER. For the CDR3, the DNA is TGCGCCAGCAGCCCGGGTTACTCTGGGGCCAACGTCCTGACTTTC. This codes for CASSPGYSGANVLTF.

This chain joins TRBV4-3 and TRBJ1-5; D may be TRBD1 (6 bases). Trimming took off 0 bases at V and 7 bases at J, with 13 bases between the two ends. CDR1 is LGHNA and CDR2 is YSLEER in the germline V gene. The CDR3 covers 15 residues. Here the CDR3 reads CASSQDLQGRQPQHF. The CDR3 DNA follows: TGCGCCAGCAGCCAAGACTTACAGGGACGGCAGCCCCAGCATTTT.

The CDR3 reads CAISERGLNEKLFF. CDR3 nucleotide sequence: TGTGCCATCAGTGAACGGGGTCTTAATGAAAAACTGTTTTTT. The chain carries TRBV10-3 and TRBJ1-4; D is unclear. This CDR3 spans 14 amino acids. The V end was cut by 3 bases, the J end by 4 bases, with 9 bases between. The germline V gene encodes CDR1 ENHRY and CDR2 SYGVKD.

The rearrangement links TRBV6-6 to TRBJ2-2; 7 bases align to TRBD1. Germline loops: CDR1 MNHNY, CDR2 SVGAGI (reference sequence). V was clipped by 6 bases and J by 5 bases; unmatched bases: 12. The CDR3 sequence is 16 residues long. CDR3 coding DNA: TGTGCCAGCAGCGATTGGGAAAGGGGGCAAACCGGGGAGCTGTTTTTT. Translated: CASSDWERGQTGELFF.